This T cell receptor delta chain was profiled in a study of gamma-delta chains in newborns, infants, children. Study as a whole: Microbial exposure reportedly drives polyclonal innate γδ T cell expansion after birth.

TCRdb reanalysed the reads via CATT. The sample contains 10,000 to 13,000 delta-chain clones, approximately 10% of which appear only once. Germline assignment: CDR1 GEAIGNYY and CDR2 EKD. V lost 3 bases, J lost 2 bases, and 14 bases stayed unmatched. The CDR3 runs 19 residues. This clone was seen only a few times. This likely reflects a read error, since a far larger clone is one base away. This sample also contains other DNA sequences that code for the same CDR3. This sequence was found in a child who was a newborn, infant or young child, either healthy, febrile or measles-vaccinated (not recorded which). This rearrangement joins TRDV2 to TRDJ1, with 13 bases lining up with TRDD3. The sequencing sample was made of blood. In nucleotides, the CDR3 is TGTGCCTGTGACCCTGTACTGGGGGATACGCGACGGAATACCGATAAACTCATCTTT. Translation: CACDPVLGDTRRNTDKLIF.